The rows below give T cell receptor beta chains drawn from one sample of a study of human T cells and chemical hapten exposure. MiXCR, run by TCRdb on the RACE reads, gives a single entry per CDR3 protein. The sample holds around 340,000 distinct CDR3 sequences; approximately 6.9% are singletons and the top ten take 8.4%. Here the sequenced sample was whole blood, taken in connection with sensitization to the hapten diphenylcyclopropenone (DPC). The receptor source for this set is a woman between 18 and 29 years old with alopecia areata. Some clones in this sample may be carry-over from other donors' samples. Each CDR3 is given with its conserved first and last residue. The order of the fields is V gene, clone size, D gene, J gene, CDR3 protein, CDR3 DNA. A D gene is named only where the DNA matches it firmly. Rows give clone size only sometimes, using once, few, many, or a class for an expanded clone.

>TRBV20-1|-|-|TRBJ2-7
CSASGDYEQYF
TGCAGTGCTAGCGGGGACTACGAGCAGTACTTC
>TRBV4-1|many|TRBD1|TRBJ1-2
CASRHLQGSKGGYTF
TGCGCCAGCAGACATTTACAGGGGAGTAAGGGTGGCTACACCTTC
>TRBV7-2|few|-|TRBJ2-1
CASSLGGISNEQFF
TGTGCCAGCAGCTTAGGGGGGATCTCGAATGAGCAGTTCTTC
>TRBV5-6|few|TRBD2|TRBJ2-3
CASSPGKAGGFTDTQYF
TGTGCCAGCAGCCCGGGCAAAGCGGGGGGCTTCACAGATACGCAGTATTTT
>TRBV7-8|many|TRBD1|TRBJ2-3
CASSLGNRGLDTQYF
TGTGCCAGCAGCTTAGGAAACAGGGGATTAGATACGCAGTATTTT
>TRBV20-1|many|-|TRBJ2-3
CSARDPNMRDTQYF
TGCAGTGCTAGAGACCCAAACATGAGAGATACGCAGTATTTT
>TRBV27|many|TRBD1|TRBJ2-5
CASMARTGRQGTQYF
TGTGCCAGCATGGCTCGGACAGGACGACAAGGGACCCAGTACTTC
>TRBV7-6|many|-|TRBJ2-2
CASSLSPAPNTGELFF
TGTGCCAGCAGCTTATCCCCCGCGCCGAACACCGGGGAGCTGTTTTTT
>TRBV24-1|few|-|TRBJ2-5
CATSDLVGHRGQETQYF
TGTGCCACCAGTGATTTGGTCGGGCACCGGGGGCAAGAGACCCAGTACTTC
>TRBV4-2|-|-|TRBJ2-3
CASSPRERSSTDTQYF
TGTGCCAGCAGCCCCCGAGAGAGGTCTAGCACAGATACGCAGTATTTT
>TRBV7-9|few|-|TRBJ2-1
CASSSEQEEQFF
TGTGCCAGCAGCTCGGAACAAGAAGAGCAGTTCTTC
>TRBV7-8|-|-|TRBJ2-3
CASSLAGGVGTDTQYF
TGTGCCAGCAGCTTAGCAGGGGGGGTTGGCACAGATACGCAGTATTTT
>TRBV20-1|-|-|TRBJ2-7
CSARDGGTAYEQYF
TGCAGTGCTAGAGATGGAGGTACCGCCTACGAGCAGTACTTC
>TRBV6-5|many|TRBD2|TRBJ2-3
CASSYTLTSGEGRQYF
TGTGCCAGCAGTTACACCCTGACTAGCGGGGAGGGTAGGCAGTATTTT
>TRBV29-1|many|-|TRBJ1-2
CSVVETNYGYTF
TGCAGCGTTGTAGAGACTAACTATGGCTACACCTTC
>TRBV6-1|many|-|TRBJ2-3
CASSEEGVGVFVRRRTDTQYF
TGTGCCAGCAGTGAAGAAGGGGTCGGGGTTTTTGTCCGGCGGAGGACAGATACGCAGTATTTT
>TRBV4-3|many|TRBD1|TRBJ2-1
CASSQDLQGDVPVAHNEQFF
TGCGCCAGCAGCCAAGATTTGCAGGGGGACGTTCCTGTTGCACACAATGAGCAGTTCTTC
>TRBV5-4|-|TRBD1|TRBJ1-2
CASSLPGQGYNGYTF
TGTGCCAGCAGTTTACCGGGACAGGGGTATAATGGCTACACCTTC